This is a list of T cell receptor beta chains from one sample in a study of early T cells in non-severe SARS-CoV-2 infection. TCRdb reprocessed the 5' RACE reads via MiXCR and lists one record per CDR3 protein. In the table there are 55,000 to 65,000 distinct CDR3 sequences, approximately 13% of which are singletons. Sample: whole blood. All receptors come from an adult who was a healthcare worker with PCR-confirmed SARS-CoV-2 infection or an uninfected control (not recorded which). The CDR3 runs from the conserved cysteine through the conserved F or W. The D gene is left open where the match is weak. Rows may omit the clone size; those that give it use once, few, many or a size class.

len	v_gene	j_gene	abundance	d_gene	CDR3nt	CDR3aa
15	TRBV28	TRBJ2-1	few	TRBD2	TGTGCCAGCAGTTTAAAGCGGGATAGTTACAATGAGCAGTTCTTC	CASSLKRDSYNEQFF
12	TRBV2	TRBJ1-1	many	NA	TGTGCCAGCATCCAAAGGGGGACTGAAGCTTTCTTT	CASIQRGTEAFF
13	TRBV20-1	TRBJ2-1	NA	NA	TGCAGTGCTCCGGAGGGTAATAACAATGAGCAGTTCTTC	CSAPEGNNNEQFF
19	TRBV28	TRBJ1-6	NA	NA	TGTGCCAGCAGTGGGACATCGCCGGGCGCGGGCTCCTATAATTCACCCCTCCACTTT	CASSGTSPGAGSYNSPLHF
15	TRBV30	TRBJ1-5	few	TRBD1	TGTGCCTGGAATCAGGGGGCTCAGAGCAATCAGCCCCAGCATTTT	CAWNQGAQSNQPQHF
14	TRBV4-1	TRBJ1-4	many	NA	TGCGCCAGCAGCCAAGGATTTGATATTGAAAAACTGTTTTTT	CASSQGFDIEKLFF
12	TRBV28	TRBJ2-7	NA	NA	TGTGCCAGCAGCCTCGCTACCTACGAGCAGTACTTC	CASSLATYEQYF
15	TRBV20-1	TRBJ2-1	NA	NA	TGCAGTGCTAGATCGACCGGGAGCTCCTACAATGAGCAGTTCTTC	CSARSTGSSYNEQFF
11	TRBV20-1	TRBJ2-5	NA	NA	TGCAGTGCGAGGTTTGGAGAGACCCAGTACTTC	CSARFGETQYF
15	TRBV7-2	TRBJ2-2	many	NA	TGTGCCAGCAGCTTACGGGGGATGAACACCGGGGAGCTGTTTTTT	CASSLRGMNTGELFF
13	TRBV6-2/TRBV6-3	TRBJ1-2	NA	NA	TGTGCCAGCAGAACTGGACAAGCCGGCGGCTACACCTTC	CASRTGQAGGYTF
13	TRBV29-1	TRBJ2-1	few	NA	TGCAGCACCGAACCAAGGGGGAGGGATGAGCAGTTCTTC	CSTEPRGRDEQFF
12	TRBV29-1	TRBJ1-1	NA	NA	TGCAGCGTCGGACACCTGAACACTGAAGCTTTCTTT	CSVGHLNTEAFF
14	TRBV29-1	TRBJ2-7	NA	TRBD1	TGCAGCGTTTTAGGACAGGGGAAATCCTACGAGCAGTACTTC	CSVLGQGKSYEQYF
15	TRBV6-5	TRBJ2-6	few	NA	TGTGCCAGCAGACTCGACATCTCTGGGGCCAACGTCCTGACTTTC	CASRLDISGANVLTF
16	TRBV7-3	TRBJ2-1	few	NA	TGTGCCAGCAGCAGCTCGGGCAGGGGTTCCTACAATGAGCAGTTCTTC	CASSSSGRGSYNEQFF
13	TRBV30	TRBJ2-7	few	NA	TGTGCCTGGAGCGCGGACGAGAACTACGAGCAGTACTTC	CAWSADENYEQYF
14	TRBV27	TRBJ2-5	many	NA	TGTGCCAGCAGTCCTGGGTTCAGGGGAGAGACCCAGTACTTC	CASSPGFRGETQYF
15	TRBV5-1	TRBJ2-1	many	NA	TGCGCCAGCAGCTTTGCCGCCACGGGAGTGATGGAGCAGTTCTTC	CASSFAATGVMEQFF
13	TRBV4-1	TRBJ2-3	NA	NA	TGCGCCAGCAGCCAACAAATCACGGATACGCAGTATTTT	CASSQQITDTQYF
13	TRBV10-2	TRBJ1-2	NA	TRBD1	TGCGCCACCTACGAGACAGGGAACTATGGCTACACCTTC	CATYETGNYGYTF
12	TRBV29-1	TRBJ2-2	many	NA	TGCAGCGTCCAGTCCTACACCGGGGAGCTGTTTTTT	CSVQSYTGELFF
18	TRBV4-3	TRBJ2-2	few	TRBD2	TGCGCCAGCAGCCAAGAAGTACTAGCGGGGGTGGACACCGGGGAGCTGTTTTTT	CASSQEVLAGVDTGELFF
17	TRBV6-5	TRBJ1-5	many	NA	TGTGCCACCATCTCCCAGGGGAGACTAAGTTTCAATCAGCCCCAGCATTTT	CATISQGRLSFNQPQHF
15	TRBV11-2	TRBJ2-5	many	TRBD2	TGTGCCAGCAGCTTAACCCCCGGACTAGCGGAGACCCAGTACTTC	CASSLTPGLAETQYF
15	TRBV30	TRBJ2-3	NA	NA	TGTGCCTGGAGTGACCTCCTTGATAGGGACGATACGCAGTATTTT	CAWSDLLDRDDTQYF
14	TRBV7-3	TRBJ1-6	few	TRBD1	TGTGCCAGCAGCCCTGGACAGGCCAATTCACCCCTCCACTTT	CASSPGQANSPLHF
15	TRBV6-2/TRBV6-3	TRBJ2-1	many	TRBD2	TGTGCCAGCAGTTACGTTGCGGGGGGCTACAATGAGCAGTTCTTC	CASSYVAGGYNEQFF
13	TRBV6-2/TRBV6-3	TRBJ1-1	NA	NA	TGTGCCAGCACCAACGGGGCCGCCACTGAAGCTTTCTTT	CASTNGAATEAFF
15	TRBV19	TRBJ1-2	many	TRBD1	TGTGCCAGTAGTACCTACAGGGGATCTGACTATGGCTACACCTTC	CASSTYRGSDYGYTF
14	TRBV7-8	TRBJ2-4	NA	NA	TGTGCCAGCAGCCTGGGAATCGAAGAAAACATTCAGTACTTC	CASSLGIEENIQYF